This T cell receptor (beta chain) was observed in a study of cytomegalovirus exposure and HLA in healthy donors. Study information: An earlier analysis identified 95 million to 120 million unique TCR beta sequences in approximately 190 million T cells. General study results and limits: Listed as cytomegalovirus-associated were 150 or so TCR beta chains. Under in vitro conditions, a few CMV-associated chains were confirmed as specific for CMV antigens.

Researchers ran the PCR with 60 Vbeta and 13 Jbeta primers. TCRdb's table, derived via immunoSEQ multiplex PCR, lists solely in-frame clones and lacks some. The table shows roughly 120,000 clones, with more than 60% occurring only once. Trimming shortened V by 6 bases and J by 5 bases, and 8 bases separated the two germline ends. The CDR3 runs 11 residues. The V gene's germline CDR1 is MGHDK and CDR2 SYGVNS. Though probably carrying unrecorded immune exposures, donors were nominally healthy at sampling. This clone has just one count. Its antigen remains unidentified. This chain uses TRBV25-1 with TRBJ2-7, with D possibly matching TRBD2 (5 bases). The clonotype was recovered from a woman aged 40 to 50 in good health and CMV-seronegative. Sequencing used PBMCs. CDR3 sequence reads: CASSGVHEQYF. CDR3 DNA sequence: TGTGCCAGCAGCGGGGTTCACGAGCAGTACTTC.